What follows are 6 T cell receptor beta chains derived from one specimen sequenced in a study of blood T cell repertoires in COVID-19. This table comes from immunoSEQ multiplex PCR, and its TCRdb copy is limited to in-frame clones, with some not included. The sample includes 65,000 to 70,000 clones, about 89% of them seen just once. The sequenced material came from peripheral blood. The receptors come from a man aged 45-65 years with active COVID-19.

This clone is a singleton in its sample. The chain recombines TRBV6-2 or TRBV6-3 with TRBJ1-1; tentative D call: TRBD1 (5 bases). V was shortened by 2 bases and J by 1 base, with 29 bases between the two germline ends. Germline CDR1 is MNHEY and CDR2 is SVGEGT. The CDR3 sequence is 21 residues long. CDR3 residues: CASSYPRGVVRPTEENTEAFF. In DNA form, the CDR3 reads TGTGCCAGCAGTTACCCCCGAGGTGTGGTCCGACCGACAGAAGAGAACACTGAAGCTTTCTTT.

This rearrangement joins TRBV5-1 to TRBJ2-1; possible D gene TRBD2, 7 bases. This CDR3 comprises 19 residues. Germline V CDR1 and CDR2: SGHRS, YFSETQ. V was clipped by 4 bases and J by 6 bases, with 29 bases between them. CDR3 sequence reads: CASSPYDRGGVYGSNEQFF. Written as DNA, the CDR3 is TGCGCCAGCAGCCCATACGATAGGGGGGGGGTTTACGGTAGCAATGAGCAGTTCTTC.

V gene TRBV19 combines with J gene TRBJ2-3, with 8 bases identical to TRBD2. Germline loops: CDR1 LNHDA, CDR2 SQIVND (reference sequence). This CDR3 spans 16 amino acids. V was clipped by 4 bases and J by 3 bases; unmatched bases: 9. CDR3 region: CASSTGLARYTDTQYF. CDR3 nucleotide sequence: TGTGCCAGTAGTACTGGACTAGCAAGGTATACAGATACGCAGTATTTT.

This chain's CDR3 is CASSYSREGGGNTIYF. CDR3 coding DNA: TGTGCCAGCAGTTACTCGAGGGAGGGAGGGGGAAACACCATATATTTT. The chain carries TRBV6-5 and TRBJ1-3; D gene ambiguous. V was cut by 0 bases and J by 4 bases, with 13 bases left in between. Germline CDR1 is MNHEY and CDR2 is SVGAGI. CDR3 length: 16 amino acids.

This chain connects TRBV5-4 to TRBJ1-1; no reliable D call. This CDR3 region has 15 residues. With 5 bases removed from V and 4 bases from J, the gap between germline ends came to 18 bases. From germline, CDR1 is SGHNT and CDR2 YYREEE (reference sequence). CDR3 bases: TGTGCCAGCAGATCAGGTCAAACCGCTTTCACTGAAGCTTTCTTT. This sequence encodes CASRSGQTAFTEAFF.

This clone is a singleton in its sample. The chain has TRBV7-2 and TRBJ2-1; 10 nucleotides match TRBD2. The CDR3 has 15 residues. With 5 bases clipped from V and 4 bases from J, the junction kept 5 bases outside the gene matches. Germline CDR1 reads SGHTA; CDR2 reads FQGNSA. The CDR3 loop reads CASSPGTSDYNEQFF. The DNA of the CDR3 is TGTGCCAGCAGCCCGGGGACTAGCGATTACAATGAGCAGTTCTTC.